This TCR beta chain appears in the sequencing data of a study of regulatory T cells in long-lasting Graves disease. Whole-study context: Freshly diagnosed Graves' patients had used antithyroid drugs for under 3 months.

V lost 6 bases and J 7 bases, leaving 24 bases between the germline ends. CDR1 and CDR2 from the germline V gene are SEHNR and FQNEAQ (reference sequence). The CDR3 sequence is 16 residues long. Construction of the TCR beta libraries employed iRepertoire HTBI primers in conjunction with Arm-PCR of CDR3 regions. TCRdb fed the multiplex PCR reads into MiXCR, producing one record per CDR3 protein. The sample consists of 300,000 to 400,000 distinct CDR3 sequences, about a sixth of them appearing once. Concerning this clonotype: It may be a read error: a sequence one base away is much more abundant.

Described time point: newly diagnosed GD, antithyroid drugs for less than 3 months. PBMC-extracted RNA yielded the TCR library. These data were also reused for a study on T cells in Graves' hyperthyroidism and ophthalmopathy. As reported in that work: The diagnoses drew upon clinical symptoms, serum thyroxine and TRAb, thyroid ultrasound and orbital computed tomography. HTBI primers were employed in a first-round RT-PCR of the TCR CDR3.

The rearrangement uses TRBV7-9 and TRBJ2-5, with a tentative D call TRBD2 (6 bases). The origin of this receptor is a man aged 35 to 55 with Graves disease. The starting material was peripheral blood mononuclear cells (PBMCs), obtained at new diagnosis, from a patient treated with antithyroid drugs. The CDR3 region is CASSEGSRGGARTQYF. For the CDR3, the DNA is TGTGCCAGCAGTGAAGGATCACGGGGAGGCGCACGGACCCAGTACTTC.